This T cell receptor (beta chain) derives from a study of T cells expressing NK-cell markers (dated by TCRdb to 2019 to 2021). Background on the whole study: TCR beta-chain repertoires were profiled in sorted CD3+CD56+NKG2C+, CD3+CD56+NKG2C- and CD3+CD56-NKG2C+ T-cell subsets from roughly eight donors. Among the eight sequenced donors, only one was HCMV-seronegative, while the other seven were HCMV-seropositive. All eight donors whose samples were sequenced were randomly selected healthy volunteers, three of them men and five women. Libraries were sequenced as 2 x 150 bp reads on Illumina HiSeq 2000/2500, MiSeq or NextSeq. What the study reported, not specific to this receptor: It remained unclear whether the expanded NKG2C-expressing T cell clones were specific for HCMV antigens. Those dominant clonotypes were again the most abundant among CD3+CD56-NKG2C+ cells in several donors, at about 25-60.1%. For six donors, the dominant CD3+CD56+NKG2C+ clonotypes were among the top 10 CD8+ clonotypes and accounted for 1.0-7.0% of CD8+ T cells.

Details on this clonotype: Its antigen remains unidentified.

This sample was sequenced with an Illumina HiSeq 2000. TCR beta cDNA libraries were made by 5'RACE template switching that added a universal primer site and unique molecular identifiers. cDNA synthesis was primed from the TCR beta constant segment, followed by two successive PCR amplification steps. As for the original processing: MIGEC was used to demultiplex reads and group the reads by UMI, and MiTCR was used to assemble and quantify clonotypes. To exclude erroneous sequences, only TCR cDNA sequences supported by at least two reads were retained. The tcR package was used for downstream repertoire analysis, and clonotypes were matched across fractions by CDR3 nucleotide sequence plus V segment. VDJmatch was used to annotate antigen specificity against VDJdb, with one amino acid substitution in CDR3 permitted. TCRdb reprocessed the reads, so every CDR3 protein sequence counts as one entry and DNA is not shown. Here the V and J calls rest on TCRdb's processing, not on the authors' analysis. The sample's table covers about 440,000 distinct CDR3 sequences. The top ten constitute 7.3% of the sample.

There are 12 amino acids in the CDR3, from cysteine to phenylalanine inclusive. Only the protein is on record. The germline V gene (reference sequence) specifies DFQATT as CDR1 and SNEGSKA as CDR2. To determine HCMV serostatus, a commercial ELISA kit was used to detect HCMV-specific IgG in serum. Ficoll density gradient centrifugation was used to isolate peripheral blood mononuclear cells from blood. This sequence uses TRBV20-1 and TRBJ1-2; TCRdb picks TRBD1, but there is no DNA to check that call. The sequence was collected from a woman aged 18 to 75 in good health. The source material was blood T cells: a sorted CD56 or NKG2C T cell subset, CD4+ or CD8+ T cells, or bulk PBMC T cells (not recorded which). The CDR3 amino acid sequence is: CSAPGRGYGYTF.